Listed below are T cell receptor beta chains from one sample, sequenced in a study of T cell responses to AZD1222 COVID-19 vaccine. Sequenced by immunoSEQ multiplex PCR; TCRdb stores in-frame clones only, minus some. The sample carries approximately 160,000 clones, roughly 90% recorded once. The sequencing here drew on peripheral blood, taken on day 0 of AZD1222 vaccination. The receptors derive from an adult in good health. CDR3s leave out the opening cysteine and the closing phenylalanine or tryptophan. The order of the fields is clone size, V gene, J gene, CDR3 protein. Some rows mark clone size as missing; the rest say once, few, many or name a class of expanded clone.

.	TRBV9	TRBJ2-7	ASSVGGSGHNEQY
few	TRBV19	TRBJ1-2	ASSIQYWTGGNYGYT
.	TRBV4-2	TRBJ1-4	ASSPVNEKLF
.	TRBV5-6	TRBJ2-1	ASSLGLAGYEQF
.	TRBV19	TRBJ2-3	ASSKWISGTDTQY
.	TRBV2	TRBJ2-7	ASRTGASYEQY
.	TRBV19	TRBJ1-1	ASQRSSNTEAF
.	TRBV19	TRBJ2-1	ASSMGSDANEQF
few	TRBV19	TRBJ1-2	ASSPTGQPNYGYT
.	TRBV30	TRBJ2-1	AWSGGRRNEQF
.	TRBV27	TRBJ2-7	ASRRPGQTYEQY
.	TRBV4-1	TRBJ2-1	ASSPYRDYNEQF
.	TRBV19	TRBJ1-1	ASSIVEGTAF
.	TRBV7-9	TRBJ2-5	ASSFPTGGETQY
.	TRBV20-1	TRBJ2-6	SASSNSMSGANVLT
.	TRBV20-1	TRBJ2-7	SAPLGRRQY
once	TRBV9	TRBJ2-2	ASSRILVQGTGELF
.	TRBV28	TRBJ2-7	ASSSGTEGRKQY
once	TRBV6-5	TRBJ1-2	ASSSGLPAGGYT
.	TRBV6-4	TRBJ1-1	ASRPNPNTEAF
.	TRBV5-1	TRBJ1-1	ASSPGRGGTEAF
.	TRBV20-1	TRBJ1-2	SASFGYSEANYGYT
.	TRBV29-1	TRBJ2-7	SVETGTAKVQY
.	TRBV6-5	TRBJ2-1	ASTHGTGGNNEQF
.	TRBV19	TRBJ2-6	ASRDSDSGANVLT
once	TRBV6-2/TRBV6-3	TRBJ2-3	ASSFTISGAKPTDTQY
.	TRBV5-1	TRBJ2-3	ASSKGLAVPSTDTQY
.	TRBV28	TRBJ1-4	ASSLWGSPTNEKLF
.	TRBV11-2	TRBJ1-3	ASSSTPGISGNTIY
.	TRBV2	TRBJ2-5	ASSPNRGGLETQY
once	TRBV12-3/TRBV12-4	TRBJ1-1	ASSLVGRTEAF
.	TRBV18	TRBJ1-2	ASSPGTGEGYT
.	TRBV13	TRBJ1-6	ASSFGAAGDLH
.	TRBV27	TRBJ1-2	ASSLGGDYGYT
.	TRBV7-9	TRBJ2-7	ASSPGLAVTYEQY
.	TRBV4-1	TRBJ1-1	ASTIRDLANTEAF
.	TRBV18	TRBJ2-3	ASSPPRGSGSTDTQY
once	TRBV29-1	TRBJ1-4	SVEDRGEWLF
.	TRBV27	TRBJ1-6	ASSLGVVAPLH
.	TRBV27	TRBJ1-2	ASSPRDRINYGYT
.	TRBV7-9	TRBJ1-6	ASSGDRDNSPLH
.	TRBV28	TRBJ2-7	ASLGTPSAYEQY
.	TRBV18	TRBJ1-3	ASSPAGQRNTIY
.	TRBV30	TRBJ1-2	AWSVGPGVNYGYT
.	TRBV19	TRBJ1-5	ASSRQGANNQPQH
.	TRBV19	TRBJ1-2	ASRPGGTLNYGYT
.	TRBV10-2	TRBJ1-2	ASGAGDNYGYT
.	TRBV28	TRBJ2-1	ASSSRLRYEF
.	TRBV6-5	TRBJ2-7	ASSYARDSSYEQY
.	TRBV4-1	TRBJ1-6	ASSPTTGMAPLH
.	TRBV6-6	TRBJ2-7	ASSSQDRGTYEQY
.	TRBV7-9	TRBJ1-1	ASSKPTGAQNTEAF
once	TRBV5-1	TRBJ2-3	ASSQNTDTQY
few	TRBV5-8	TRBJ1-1	ASSWDRGEAF
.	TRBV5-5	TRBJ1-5	ASSGEIDNQPQH
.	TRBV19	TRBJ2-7	AVVPTSGRFAYEQY
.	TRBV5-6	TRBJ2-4	ASSLGALVQY
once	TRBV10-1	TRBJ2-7	ASSPAGNSYEQY